Shown below are 32 T cell receptor beta chains from a single sample sequenced in a study of early T cells in non-severe SARS-CoV-2 infection. TCRdb analysed the 5' RACE reads with MiXCR anew, one entry per CDR3 protein. The sample yields about 81,000 distinct CDR3 sequences, roughly 5.7% seen once. Source material: whole blood. These receptors originate from an adult who was a healthcare worker with PCR-confirmed SARS-CoV-2 infection or an uninfected control (not recorded which).

The V call is TRBV7-2, the J call TRBJ1-3, with TRBD1 as a possible D gene (5 bases). Trimming left V 4 bases short and J 1 base short, with 11 bases between. The CDR3 is made up of 15 amino acids. Germline assignment: CDR1 SGHTA and CDR2 FQGNSA. CDR3 nucleotide sequence: TGTGCCAGCAGCTCAACAGGATCGTCTGGAAACACCATATATTTT. This codes for CASSSTGSSGNTIYF.

This chain links TRBV7-2 with TRBJ1-1; D remains ambiguous. From germline, CDR1 is SGHTA and CDR2 FQGNSA. V was shortened by 3 bases and J by 1 base, with 12 bases between the two germline ends. There are 15 residues in the CDR3. CDR3 coding DNA: TGTGCCAGCAGCTTCAAATCGGATTGGAACACTGAAGCTTTCTTT. This sequence encodes CASSFKSDWNTEAFF.

This clonotype was seen ten or more times. V gene TRBV7-8 combines with J gene TRBJ2-7, with D uncertain. The V gene lost 5 bases and the J gene lost 3 bases, with 8 bases spanning the gap. CDR3 size: 12 residues. Per the germline V gene, CDR1 is SGHVS and CDR2 is FQNEAQ. CDR3 amino acids: CASSPTFYEQYF. The CDR3 DNA is TGTGCCAGCAGCCCAACCTTCTACGAGCAGTACTTC.

In this sample, this clonotype turned up many times. This chain connects TRBV7-9 to TRBJ1-1; TRBD1 might be the D (6 bases). CDR3 length: 13 residues. V lost 5 bases to trimming and J lost 7 bases, with 14 bases between them. The germline CDR1 and CDR2 sequences are SEHNR and FQNEAQ (reference sequence). The CDR3 here is CASSHGQLFEAFF. The CDR3 DNA reads as TGTGCCAGCAGCCATGGACAGCTATTTGAAGCTTTCTTT.

In this sample, this clonotype turned up many times. The J gene is TRBJ2-1, the V gene TRBV5-1; D is uncertain. CDR3 size: 14 residues. Germline loops: CDR1 SGHRS, CDR2 YFSETQ. Trimming removed 4 bases from V and 4 bases from J, with 12 bases in between. CDR3 loop: CASSPGGVYNEQFF. CDR3 coding DNA: TGCGCCAGCAGCCCCGGCGGAGTTTACAATGAGCAGTTCTTC. Supplemented by reference TRBV5-1 and TRBJ2-1, the full variable domain reads KAGVTQTPRYLIKTRGQQVTLSCSPISGHRSVSWYQQTPGQGLQFLFEYFSETQRNKGNFPGRFSGRQFSNSRSEMNVSTLELGDSALYLCASSPGGVYNEQFFGPGTRLTVL.

This clonotype was counted ten times or more. V usage is TRBV28 and J usage is TRBJ2-7; TRBD1 agrees at 7 bases. Trimming cost V 2 bases and J 1 base; bases outside gene matches: 11. Germline V CDR1 and CDR2: MDHEN, SYDVKM. This CDR3 has 17 residues. For the CDR3, the DNA is TGTGCCAGCAGTTTAGAGGCCCTCGGCAGGGGGTCCTACGAGCAGTACTTC. This sequence encodes CASSLEALGRGSYEQYF.

This clonotype was seen a handful of times. This chain uses TRBV19 with TRBJ2-1; the match to TRBD2 covers 7 bases. The CDR3 is 16 residues long. The V and J ends lost 3 bases and 0 bases, in that order; junction bases with no gene match: 5. Germline V gene sequence: CDR1 LNHDA, CDR2 SQIVND (reference sequence). CDR3 in DNA: TGTGCCAGTAGTATTACTAGCGCCGCCTCCTACAATGAGCAGTTCTTC. Translating it yields CASSITSAASYNEQFF.

This clonotype has ten or more counts. This chain's CDR3 is CASTMGQGQHSGANVLTF. In nucleotides, the CDR3 is TGTGCCAGTACCATGGGACAGGGTCAACACTCTGGGGCCAACGTCCTGACTTTC. V and J are TRBV19 and TRBJ2-6; 9 nucleotides agree with TRBD1. Germline V gene lookup returns CDR1 LNHDA and CDR2 SQIVND (reference sequence). This CDR3 has 18 residues. Trimming cost V 7 bases and J 0 bases; bases outside gene matches: 10.

The V call is TRBV11-2, the J call TRBJ1-6, with D possibly TRBD1 on 5 matching bases. Trimming left V 1 base short and J 10 bases short, with 11 bases between. The germline gives CDR1 SGHAT, CDR2 FQNNGV. The CDR3 loop spans 14 amino acids. The CDR3 sequence is CASSLGGELSPLHF. The CDR3, as DNA: TGTGCCAGCAGCTTAGGAGGGGAATTATCACCCCTCCACTTT.

This clonotype was detected many times. The chain is built from TRBV7-8 and TRBJ2-3; D is uncertain. Trimming took 2 bases from V and 2 from J, leaving 14 bases between them. The germline gives CDR1 SGHVS, CDR2 FQNEAQ. This CDR3 has 16 residues. The CDR3 spells CASSLHSSKPTDTQYF. CDR3 DNA: TGTGCCAGCAGCTTACACTCTTCGAAACCCACAGATACGCAGTATTTT.

This clonotype has at least ten counts. The chain links TRBV10-2 to TRBJ1-1; no firm D call. The length of the CDR3 is 13 residues. V lost 4 bases, J lost 1 base, and 7 bases lay in between. Germline CDR1 reads WSHSY; CDR2 reads SAAADI. This CDR3 reads CASSGRGNTEAFF. DNA of the CDR3: TGCGCCAGCAGTGGTCGTGGGAACACTGAAGCTTTCTTT.

The gene calls are TRBV4-3 and TRBJ2-1, with 7 bases fitting TRBD2. From germline, CDR1 is LGHNA and CDR2 YSLEER. This CDR3 is built from 17 residues. Germline trimming cut 0 bases from V and 9 bases from J; bases unmatched to any gene: 14. For the CDR3, the DNA is TGCGCCAGCAGCCAAGAATCTGGAGCGGGACCTGTTGGTGAGCAGTTCTTC. Its protein product is CASSQESGAGPVGEQFF.

This clonotype came up a few times. The chain has TRBV5-4 and TRBJ1-1; D not resolved. This CDR3 has 13 amino acids. Per germline, CDR1 SGHNT and CDR2 YYREEE (reference sequence). V was clipped by 2 bases and J by 4 bases, with 9 bases between them. This CDR3 reads CASSFSWGTEAFF. For the CDR3, the DNA is TGTGCCAGCAGCTTTTCCTGGGGCACTGAAGCTTTCTTT.

This clonotype was counted only a few times. This chain uses TRBV20-1 with TRBJ2-7, with TRBD2 matching over 8 bases. The germline V gene encodes CDR1 DFQATT and CDR2 SNEGSKA (reference sequence). V shed 3 bases and J 3 bases; nucleotides not matched to a gene: 10. The CDR3 has 15 amino acids. CDR3 DNA: TGCAGTGCTAGTGCCCAGCGGGGGACGTTCTACGAGCAGTACTTC. Translating it yields CSASAQRGTFYEQYF.

This clonotype was observed many times. This chain links TRBV24-1 with TRBJ1-1, with 8 bases aligning to TRBD1. After removal of 2 bases from V and 1 base from J, the junction contained 5 bases not matched to a gene. CDR1 is KGHDR and CDR2 is SFDVKD in the germline V gene. This CDR3 comprises 16 residues. In DNA, the CDR3 is TGTGCCACCAGTGATTCAGGGGGCGCAGGGAACACTGAAGCTTTCTTT. Translated: CATSDSGGAGNTEAFF.

This clonotype was detected many times. The chain has TRBV12-3 or TRBV12-4 and TRBJ2-2; D uncertain. The germline V and J ends were trimmed by 6 bases and 4 bases, with 12 bases remaining between them. The CDR3 covers 14 residues. The CDR3 region has the DNA TGTGCCAGCAGCCTCGATGCGAGCACCGGGGAGCTGTTTTTT. Residues: CASSLDASTGELFF.

The CDR3 loop reads CSASQDRDQPQHF. CDR3 DNA: TGCAGTGCTAGCCAGGACAGGGATCAGCCCCAGCATTTT. The chain carries TRBV20-1 and TRBJ1-5; the match to TRBD1 covers 8 bases. This CDR3 contains 13 residues. Germline CDR1 is DFQATT and CDR2 is SNEGSKA (reference sequence). Losses at the gene ends were 3 bases for V and 5 bases for J; bases not matched to a gene: 3.

This clonotype was counted many times. J is TRBJ2-1 and V is TRBV3-1; 8 positions agree with TRBD2. Looked up from germline, CDR1 is LGHDT and CDR2 is YNNKEL (reference sequence). V was pared by 1 base and J by 10 bases, with 6 bases of the junction left unmatched. This CDR3 is 14 amino acids long. The CDR3 reads CASSQAGGRKEQFF. The CDR3 coding sequence is TGTGCCAGCAGCCAAGCGGGGGGGCGAAAAGAGCAGTTCTTC.

The table lists this clonotype with many counts. V is TRBV7-2 and J is TRBJ2-7; D uncertain. Germline assignment: CDR1 SGHTA and CDR2 FQGNSA. Trimming cost V 2 bases and J 6 bases, with 11 bases left between them. The CDR3 extends over 13 amino acids. Here the CDR3 DNA reads TGTGCCAGCAGCTTATCCCCCCTCACCGAGCAGTACTTC. This translates into CASSLSPLTEQYF.

This clonotype has just a few counts. The chain carries TRBV14 and TRBJ2-1; D is perhaps TRBD1 (5 bases). The CDR3 runs 13 residues. V gave up 1 base and J gave up 6 bases, with 7 bases separating them. Germline V lookup: CDR1 SGHDN, CDR2 FVKESK. For the CDR3, the DNA is TGTGCCAGCAGCCAAGCCAGGGTCAATGAGCAGTTCTTC. Protein product: CASSQARVNEQFF.

The table lists this clonotype with many counts. J is TRBJ2-7 and V is TRBV7-2; D is ambiguous. V was trimmed by 6 bases and J by 1 base, leaving 13 bases between them. Germline CDR1 SGHTA, CDR2 FQGNSA. CDR3 length equals 14 residues. Here the CDR3 DNA reads TGTGCCAGCAGTGCGACTGTAGGGTCCTACGAGCAGTACTTC. This sequence encodes CASSATVGSYEQYF.

In this sample, this clonotype turned up many times. The J gene is TRBJ2-7, the V gene TRBV27; a possible D gene is TRBD2 (5 bases). Germline values: CDR1 MNHEY, CDR2 SMNVEV (reference sequence). V gave up 4 bases and J gave up 2 bases, with 15 bases separating them. The CDR3 has 15 residues. The CDR3 DNA follows: TGTGCCAGCAGTTCATCGATCGGGGTTACCTACGAGCAGTACTTC. It specifies CASSSSIGVTYEQYF.

V gene TRBV25-1 combines with J gene TRBJ1-3; 8 positions match TRBD1. There are 20 residues in the CDR3. Germline CDR1 reads MGHDK; CDR2 reads SYGVNS. V was clipped by 4 bases and J by 1 base; unmatched bases: 18. CDR3 region: CASSAPPDRETGLSGNTIYF. The CDR3 nucleotides read TGTGCCAGCAGTGCACCCCCGGACAGGGAAACGGGGTTATCTGGAAACACCATATATTTT.

This clonotype appeared many times. CDR3 sequence: CASYRVAGNTIYF. In DNA, the CDR3 is TGTGCCAGTTACAGGGTTGCTGGAAACACCATATATTTT. V gene TRBV6-5 combines with J gene TRBJ1-3; tentatively, D is TRBD1 (6 bases). Germline CDR1 MNHEY, CDR2 SVGAGI. The CDR3 is 13 residues long. V was cut by 9 bases and J by 2 bases, with 11 bases left in between.

This chain links TRBV6-2 or TRBV6-3 with TRBJ2-2; 10 nucleotides match TRBD2. V shed 7 bases and J 4 bases; nucleotides not matched to a gene: 6. The CDR3 sequence is 15 residues long. Germline CDR1 reads MNHEY; CDR2 reads SVGEGT. CDR3 bases: TGTGCCAGCAATCTAGCGGGAGAGGGCACCGGGGAGCTGTTTTTT. Its protein is CASNLAGEGTGELFF.

The chain links TRBV6-5 to TRBJ1-2; TRBD1 matches at 9 bases. V was clipped by 2 bases and J by 6 bases; unmatched bases: 13. Germline CDR1 is MNHEY and CDR2 is SVGAGI. The CDR3 length is 17 residues. In DNA, the CDR3 is TGTGCCAGCAGTTACGCGGGACAGGGATTACTTCTGGATGGCTACACCTTC. Protein sequence: CASSYAGQGLLLDGYTF.

This clonotype was counted a few times. The chain combines TRBV4-2 with TRBJ2-3; TRBD2 agrees at 8 bases. Germline-derived CDR1 and CDR2 are LGHNA and YNFKEQ. The CDR3 consists of 16 residues. V shed 4 bases, J shed 5 bases, and the junction held 11 bases outside the gene matches. The CDR3 DNA follows: TGTGCCAGCAGCCCCCTCGTACGGGAGGGCCGAGATACGCAGTATTTT. Its protein is CASSPLVREGRDTQYF.

A note on this clonotype: Since a much larger clone is just one base distant, this may be a read error. The gene calls are TRBV5-5 and TRBJ1-3; D call uncertain. Trimming removed 5 bases at V and 3 bases at J, with 9 bases between. CDR1 SGHKS and CDR2 YYEKEE come from the germline V gene (reference sequence). There are 13 residues in the CDR3. CDR3 coding DNA: TGTGCCAGCAGGGCGCACAGTGGAAACACCATATATTTT. It codes for CASRAHSGNTIYF. Variable domain in full (rest from reference TRBV5-5 and TRBJ1-3): DAGVTQSPTHLIKTRGQQVTLRCSPISGHKSVSWYQQVLGQGPQFIFQYYEKEERGRGNFPDRFSARQFPNYSSELNVNALLLGDSALYLCASRAHSGNTIYFGEGSWLTVV.

This clonotype was detected ten times or more. In nucleotides, the CDR3 is TGTGCCAGCAGCTTAGTTGAGAACACTGAAGCTTTCTTT. Protein: CASSLVENTEAFF. The chain couples TRBV7-8 to TRBJ1-1; D not certain. The CDR3 sequence is 13 residues long. V lost 1 base and J lost 1, with 4 bases in between. CDR1 SGHVS and CDR2 FQNEAQ come from the germline V gene.

V is TRBV20-1 and J is TRBJ1-1; TRBD1 is a possible D gene (6 bases). The CDR3 is 13 residues long. V shed 0 bases and J shed 6 bases, with 11 bases lying between them. Germline CDR1 is DFQATT and CDR2 is SNEGSKA (reference sequence). The CDR3 here is CSARDPGAAEAFF. Written as DNA, the CDR3 is TGCAGTGCTAGAGATCCGGGGGCGGCTGAAGCTTTCTTT.

V and J are TRBV19 and TRBJ2-2; TRBD1 might be the D (5 bases). V dropped 3 bases and J dropped 5 bases, with 10 bases sitting between them. Germline V gives CDR1 LNHDA, CDR2 SQIVND (reference sequence). The CDR3 has 14 residues. CDR3 nucleotide sequence: TGTGCCAGTAGTATGGGCAGGGTGACCGGGGAGCTGTTTTTT. Translating gives CASSMGRVTGELFF.

This clonotype was seen more than once but under ten times. The chain has TRBV7-2 and TRBJ1-5, with D maybe TRBD1 (6 bases). V was trimmed by 4 bases and J by 4 bases, leaving 11 bases between them. CDR1 and CDR2 (germline): SGHTA, FQGNSA. The CDR3 is 14 amino acids. CDR3 nucleotides: TGTGCCAGCAGCTCTGGACAGAAGAATCAGCCCCAGCATTTT. It yields the protein CASSSGQKNQPQHF. The variable domain in full, completed from reference TRBV7-2 and TRBJ1-5, reads GAGVSQSPSNKVTEKGKDVELRCDPISGHTALYWYRQSLGQGLEFLIYFQGNSAPDKSGLPSDRFSAERTGGSVSTLTIQRTQQEDSAVYLCASSSGQKNQPQHFGDGTRLSIL.